The next 18 T cell receptor beta chains were all read from a single sample in a study of immune evolution from preneoplasia to lung adenocarcinoma. The data were produced by immunoSEQ multiplex PCR, yet TCRdb's version contains in-frame clones alone and is incomplete. The table has 12,000 or so clones, 70% to 90% seen once. Input material: FFPE tissue from an adenomatous hyperplasia lung lesion. Subset in this sample: atypical adenomatous hyperplasia (AAH), lung preneoplasia. The receptors come from a person aged 50-69 years with lung adenocarcinoma.

The V gene is TRBV15, the J gene TRBJ1-1, with TRBD1 as a possible D gene (5 bases). This CDR3 contains 16 residues. V lost 3 bases to trimming and J lost 7 bases, with 21 bases between them. The germline V gene encodes CDR1 LNHNV and CDR2 YYDKDF (reference sequence). The CDR3 nucleotides are TGTGCCACCAGCAGGGAACTCCCGACAGATCGCCGTGAAGCTTTCTTT. Protein: CATSRELPTDRREAFF.

The chain links TRBV7-2 to TRBJ2-3, with 11 nucleotides matching TRBD2. The CDR3 runs 15 residues. Trimming removed 2 bases from V and 6 bases from J; junction bases left unmatched: 4. Germline V gene lookup returns CDR1 SGHTA and CDR2 FQGNSA. The CDR3 protein is CASSLSSGRVDTQYF. For the CDR3, the DNA is TGTGCCAGCAGCTTAAGTAGCGGGAGGGTGGATACGCAGTATTTT.

There are a few counts of this clone. J is TRBJ2-5 and V is TRBV6-6, with 13 bases lining up with TRBD2. The germline CDR1 and CDR2 sequences are MNHNY and SVGAGI (reference sequence). CDR3 length equals 15 residues. Losses at the gene ends were 4 bases for V and 5 bases for J; bases not matched to a gene: 4. CDR3 nucleotide sequence: TGTGCCAGCAGTTTCGGACTAGCGGGAGTTGAGACCCAGTACTTC. It yields the protein CASSFGLAGVETQYF.

The V gene is TRBV11-1, the J gene TRBJ1-5, with a weak D call TRBD1 (5 bases). Germline CDR1 and CDR2: SGHAT and FQDESV (reference sequence). V lost 2 bases, J lost 4 bases, and 18 bases lay in between. This CDR3 region has 17 residues. The CDR3 is CASSLPLPGTTNQPQHF. CDR3 coding DNA: TGTGCCAGCAGCTTACCGTTACCCGGGACTACAAATCAGCCCCAGCATTTT.

The chain carries TRBV6-6 and TRBJ1-5; tentatively, D is TRBD1 (6 bases). V was trimmed by 7 bases and J by 3 bases, leaving 13 bases between them. Germline lookup yields CDR1 MNHNY and CDR2 SVGAGI (reference sequence). CDR3 length: 14 amino acids. CDR3 amino acids: CASTNRDINQPQHF. DNA of the CDR3: TGTGCCAGCACTAACCGGGACATCAATCAGCCCCAGCATTTT.

The chain combines TRBV6-1 with TRBJ2-7, with 12 bases identical to TRBD1. The CDR3 is 14 amino acids. Germline V gives CDR1 MNHNS, CDR2 SASEGT. The ends lost 3 bases at V and 6 bases at J; junction bases unmatched: 3. CDR3 nucleotides: TGTGCCAGCAGTGACGGGACAGGGGGCGTCGAGCAGTACTTC. It yields the protein CASSDGTGGVEQYF.

The V gene is TRBV29-1, the J gene TRBJ1-1, with D unclear. The V end was cut by 4 bases, the J end by 0 bases, with 9 bases between. This CDR3 has 13 amino acids. Germline V lookup: CDR1 SQVTM, CDR2 ANQGSEA. This chain's CDR3 is CSVGVGMNTEAFF. In DNA, the CDR3 is TGCAGCGTTGGGGTAGGCATGAACACTGAAGCTTTCTTT.

CDR3: CASSLSGGSYNEQFF. The DNA of the CDR3 is TGTGCCAGCAGCTTGAGCGGGGGCTCCTACAATGAGCAGTTCTTC. The chain uses TRBV7-9 and TRBJ2-1; TRBD2 aligns across 8 bases. The germline V gene has CDR1 SEHNR and CDR2 FQNEAQ (reference sequence). The CDR3 runs 15 residues. The junction had 1 base not matched to a gene; V was cut back by 3 bases and J by 0 bases.

The gene calls are TRBV2 and TRBJ2-2; D perhaps matches TRBD2 (6 bases). The CDR3 runs to 14 residues. Deletions cut 9 bases from V and 5 bases from J, with 16 bases between. Germline CDR1 and CDR2: SNHLY and FYNNEI. The DNA for the CDR3 is TGTGCCAGAAAGACTAGAGGGGATACCGGGGAGCTGTTTTTT. This gives the protein CARKTRGDTGELFF.

This chain uses TRBV28 with TRBJ2-7; the D gene is possibly TRBD1 (6 bases). Trimming pared 2 bases from V and 2 bases from J, leaving 13 bases between. Germline-derived CDR1 and CDR2 are MDHEN and SYDVKM. This CDR3 is built from 15 residues. The CDR3: CASSLIQGDAYEQYF. CDR3 nucleotide sequence: TGTGCCAGCAGTTTAATACAGGGTGACGCCTACGAGCAGTACTTC.

The chain combines TRBV9 with TRBJ2-5; 7 bases map to TRBD2. Trimming cost V 0 bases and J 5 bases; bases outside gene matches: 4. Per germline, CDR1 SGDLS and CDR2 YYNGEE. This CDR3 is 14 amino acids long. The CDR3 is CASSVDAGAETQYF. The CDR3 bases are TGTGCCAGCAGCGTAGATGCGGGAGCGGAGACCCAGTACTTC.

The chain has TRBV19 and TRBJ1-2; no reliable D call. V was shortened by 7 bases and J by 14 bases, with 17 bases between the two germline ends. This CDR3 spans 11 amino acids. Germline V gene lookup returns CDR1 LNHDA and CDR2 SQIVND (reference sequence). Here the CDR3 DNA reads TGTGCCAGTACCACTGGGGTAGAACGGACCTTC. It codes for CASTTGVERTF.

This clone has only one observation. The chain uses TRBV11-2 and TRBJ2-5; D unclear. The CDR3 is 15 residues long. Germline V gene sequence: CDR1 SGHAT, CDR2 FQNNGV. V was shortened by 4 bases and J by 2 bases, with 14 bases between the two germline ends. The CDR3 DNA sequence: TGTGCCAGCAGCTCCGGTCGTGCTAAGCAAGAGACCCAGTACTTC. It codes for CASSSGRAKQETQYF.

This rearrangement joins TRBV5-4 to TRBJ2-7, with D possibly matching TRBD2 (5 bases). CDR1 is SGHNT and CDR2 is YYREEE in the germline V gene (reference sequence). This CDR3 is 13 amino acids long. V was pared by 1 base and J by 3 bases, with 8 bases between. CDR3 residues: CASSLRGFYEQYF. The DNA for the CDR3 is TGTGCCAGCAGCTTGCGGGGTTTCTACGAGCAGTACTTC.

This chain links TRBV13 with TRBJ1-1; no firm D call. The ends were cut back, 3 bases at V and 4 bases at J, with 12 bases in the middle. Germline lookup yields CDR1 PRHDT and CDR2 FYEKMQ (reference sequence). CDR3 length equals 14 residues. The CDR3 here is CASSFLAGGTEAFF. The DNA for the CDR3 is TGTGCCAGCAGCTTTCTCGCGGGCGGCACTGAAGCTTTCTTT.

For the CDR3, the DNA is TGTGCCAGCAGCATGACAGGGATGGTTGGCTACACCTTC. This codes for CASSMTGMVGYTF. The V and J genes are TRBV5-4 and TRBJ1-2, with 7 positions matching TRBD1. The CDR3 spans 13 residues. The ends lost 4 bases at V and 7 bases at J; junction bases unmatched: 7. The germline gives CDR1 SGHNT, CDR2 YYREEE (reference sequence).

This chain joins TRBV5-1 and TRBJ2-1; 9 bases line up with TRBD2. Germline CDR1 reads SGHRS; CDR2 reads YFSETQ. The CDR3 length is 14 residues. V shed 3 bases and J 4 bases; nucleotides not matched to a gene: 2. The CDR3 coding sequence is TGCGCCAGCAGCTGGACTAGCGCTTACAATGAGCAGTTCTTC. It specifies CASSWTSAYNEQFF.

The V gene is TRBV15, the J gene TRBJ2-7; TRBD1 aligns across 9 bases. J lost 2 bases, V lost 0 bases, and 2 bases had no gene match. The CDR3 is made up of 15 amino acids. CDR1 is LNHNV, CDR2 YYDKDF, per germline (reference sequence). The CDR3 nucleotides are TGTGCCACCAGCAGAGAGGGACAGGGCCCCTACGAGCAGTACTTC. This codes for CATSREGQGPYEQYF.